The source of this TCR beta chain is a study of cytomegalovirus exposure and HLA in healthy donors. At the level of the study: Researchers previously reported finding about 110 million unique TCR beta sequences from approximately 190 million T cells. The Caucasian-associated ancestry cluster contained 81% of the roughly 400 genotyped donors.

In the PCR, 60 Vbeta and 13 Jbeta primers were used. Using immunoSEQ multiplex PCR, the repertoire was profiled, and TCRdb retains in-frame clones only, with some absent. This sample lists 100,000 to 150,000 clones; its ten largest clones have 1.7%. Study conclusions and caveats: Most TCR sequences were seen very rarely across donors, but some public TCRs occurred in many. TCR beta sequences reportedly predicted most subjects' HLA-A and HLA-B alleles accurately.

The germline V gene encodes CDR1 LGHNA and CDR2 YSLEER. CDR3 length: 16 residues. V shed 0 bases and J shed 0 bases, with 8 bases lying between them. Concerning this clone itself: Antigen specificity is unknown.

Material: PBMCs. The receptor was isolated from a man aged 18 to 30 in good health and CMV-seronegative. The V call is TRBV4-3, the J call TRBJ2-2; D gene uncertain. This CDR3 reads CASSQDALPNTGELFF. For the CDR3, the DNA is TGCGCCAGCAGCCAAGATGCGTTACCGAACACCGGGGAGCTGTTTTTT.